This T cell receptor beta chain is from a study of cytomegalovirus exposure and HLA in healthy donors (TCRdb year 2017). Concerning the study at large: In an earlier analysis of approximately 640 of the donors, under 300 Gb of sequence data and 100 million or so unique TCR beta sequences from roughly 180 million T cells were reported. An early release that covered about 640 HLA-typed donors contained 250 to 350 gigabases of sequencing data and around 80 million unique TCR sequences. The genetic ancestry cluster associated with self-reported Caucasian donors included 70% to 85% of the 398 genotyped donors. The aim of the study was to test whether cataloging public T cell receptors could identify signatures of past pathogen exposure. The T cell repertoires of several hundred subjects were profiled by immunosequencing and related to cytomegalovirus serostatus. Besides the first cohort of under 700 subjects, a separate validation cohort made up of around 120 different subjects was used. The study combined high-throughput TCR immunosequencing, statistical association of individual TCRs with disease status, and machine learning to predict cytomegalovirus infection status. A later analysis re-examined previously published TCR beta repertoires from more than 600 donors and added high-resolution HLA genotyping to investigate patterns of TCR occurrence. Rather than using new phenotypic data, the later analysis identified candidate immune exposures from TCR beta sequences and from how often those sequences occurred across donors. In an earlier analysis of 500 to 650 of the donors, high-throughput TCR beta sequencing was used to judge whether each TCR beta V gene segment behaved as functional or pseudogenic. Alongside the repertoire data, information on donor age, sex, ethnicity and CMV serostatus was compiled. A later genetic analysis took genome-wide SNP genotypes for about 55% of the 666 donors and used that subset as a discovery cohort. Every repertoire in the discovery cohort had been generated on one and the same sequencing platform. Class I and class II HLA loci were covered by the typing at four-digit resolution. Typing coverage varied by locus: 629-630 donors for A, B, C, DRB1 and DQB1; some 520 for DQA1; about 590 for DPA1; approximately 450 for DPB1. Several DR-DQ haplotypes were treated as single units for association and clustering because of strong linkage in the cohort. Across 300 to 500 genotyped donors of the cohort, an average of approximately 200,000 unique TCR beta nucleotide sequences per donor were sequenced, and 15% to 20% of those sequences were non-productive.

At the junction V is shortened by 5 bases and J by 3 bases; bases outside the gene matches: 7. Taken from the germline V gene, the CDR1 and CDR2 loops are SNHLY and FYNNEI. CDR3 length: 15 amino acids, cysteine to phenylalanine. Only CDR3 DNA remains: 45 bases, in frame from the first base. The count of this clone is one. What this receptor recognizes is not known. One base away there is no much larger clone; base qualities are not given. The method was the immunoSEQ multiplex PCR assay. For the multiplex PCR, a mixture combining 60 forward primers for TCR Vbeta segments and 13 reverse primers for TCR Jbeta segments was used. A multiplex PCR assay on genomic DNA amplified the CDR3 region of rearranged TCR beta genes. Amplified TCR beta libraries were sequenced as 87-base-pair reads on the Illumina HiSeq System. The study's processing was this. Across the 700 or so repertoires, a later analysis counted some 81 million unique TCR beta chains, roughly 11 million of which were shared by at least two donors. A nearest-neighbor algorithm error-corrected the raw reads and collapsed the reads into unique sequences, merging closely related sequences to remove PCR and sequencing errors. Alignment of CDR3 sequences to IMGT reference sequences was used to assign V, D and J gene segments. For a sequence to be retained, a match of at least six nucleotides to both a V gene segment and a J gene segment was required. Rearrangements were classified as productive when the CDR3 lacked stop codons and remained in frame with V and J, and all other rearrangements were classified as non-productive. Following IMGT convention, CDR3 was defined as the stretch from the second conserved V-encoded cysteine up to the conserved J-encoded phenylalanine. The earlier analysis of 500 to 600 of the donors excluded sequences that lacked an unambiguous match to a single V gene segment. An earlier analysis of approximately 590 of the donors classified V segments as functional when productive rearrangements were above 56.7% and as segregating when the standard deviation between donors was above 5%. A statistical classification framework was developed to diagnose cytomegalovirus status using the catalog of TCR beta chain sequences. A later analysis assigned V and J genes by comparing TCR nucleotide sequences with IMGT/GENE-DB human TR gene sequences. In a later analysis, CDR3 sequences and most-parsimonious VDJ recombination scenarios were assigned using the TCRdist pipeline. In a later analysis, each TCR beta chain was defined by its CDR3 amino acid sequence together with its V-gene family, and reads without a unique V-gene family were excluded. A later analysis removed roughly 590 highly shared, low-generation-probability nucleotide sequences to deal with suspected cross-contamination and a sequencing artifact. A later analysis calculated a clonal expansion index for each public chain from normalized within-repertoire ranks of inferred template counts. A later analysis computed generation probabilities with a VDJ recombination model fitted to out-of-frame rearrangements, and checked the results against IGoR. In a later analysis, TCR-TCR, TCR-HLA and TCR-CMV co-occurrence was scored with hypergeometric tests, and a repertoire-size bias correction was applied to TCR pairs. False discovery rates were estimated in a later analysis by permuting HLA or CMV assignments 20 times. In a later analysis, co-occurring TCRs were grouped using DBSCAN, and TCRdist sequence similarity was added for clustering within HLA-allele-positive subsets. For co-occurrence clustering, repertoires with fewer than 30,000 or more than 120,000 public chains were excluded, along with about five repertoires with anomalous nucleotide sharing. TCRdb took over this immuneACCESS table, retaining in-frame rearrangements with V and J assigned. Such tables are incomplete; in checked studies, under half of the missing clones stem from an unresolved V gene, and the remainder is unexplained. V and J calls and clone size are given by that table; D and trimming were obtained from the DNA. The sample includes roughly 110,000 clones, with just under 70% observed a single time. Around 8.2% of the sample belongs to the ten largest clones.

On the study overall, not on this receptor specifically: A few of the identified cytomegalovirus-associated TCR beta chains were confirmed in vitro to be specific for cytomegalovirus antigens. Strong co-occurrence of HLA alleles, especially DR and DQ, made assigning TCR associations to individual alleles difficult. In the study, about 150 TCR beta chains were listed as associated with cytomegalovirus. According to a later analysis, parvovirus B19, influenza, CMV and Epstein-Barr virus appeared linked to several top co-occurrence clusters. Compared with the approximately 670-donor mean, donors in an Asian-associated ancestry cluster had fewer N-insertions in productive TCRs, according to a later genetic analysis. Sequencing depth was assumed to be roughly uniform across donors in the presence/absence analyses, though that assumption may not hold. Seventeen rarely observed V segments, including chromosome 9 orphons, were excluded from the earlier analysis of about 600 of the donors because counts were too low. In a later analysis, the rate of TCR association differed among HLA loci, with DRB1 alleles having the most associated TCRs and HLA-C alleles having the fewest. A further reported finding was that TCR beta sequences accurately predicted the HLA-A and HLA-B alleles for most subjects in the first cohort. A cluster of highly shared sequence variants was judged likely to represent a technical artifact of the sequencing pipeline. The classifier was reported to diagnose cytomegalovirus status with high specificity and sensitivity in both the original and validation cohorts. Linkage disequilibrium might explain the correlated functional status among segregating V segments, but an unknown experimental factor could not be ruled out. Some IMGT-functional V segments, including TRBV6-2 and TRBV6-3, could not be told apart with the 87-base-pair reads, so those segments were excluded. Because HLA typing was unavailable for some donors at each locus, only the typed subset was used in association tests. According to a later analysis, most CMV-associated TCR beta chains appeared to be HLA-restricted, and the HLA associations seemed to be driven largely by CMV exposure. In this cohort, only TCR beta chains were sequenced, and detectable features were limited by the absence of alpha or paired-chain data. Most TCR sequences were observed very rarely across donors, whereas some public TCRs were present in many individuals. In an earlier analysis of 450 to 750 of the donors, most TCR beta V segments appeared in productive rearrangements about 87% or about 30% of the time, broadly matching IMGT annotations. CMV serostatus was the only immune exposure information available for the cohort. A later genetic analysis associated a missense DCLRE1C variant with V-gene and J-gene trimming of TCR beta chains, and an independent cohort replicated the association. Specific HLA alleles were associated with around 18,000 TCR beta sequences at a false discovery rate of 0.05 in a later analysis. The authors suggested that the approach could potentially be extended to other disease states and immunological phenotypes. In a later analysis, HLA-associated TCR beta chains showed more clonal expansion and lower generation probabilities than non-associated chains that were equally common.

In total, 630 or so healthy bone marrow donors made up the cohort. Cohort members were all nominally healthy when sampled, although unrecorded immune exposures were likely present. The donor tested CMV seropositive, placing the donor among the roughly 300 seropositive members of the cohort. Each donor provided a peripheral blood sample, and peripheral blood mononuclear cells were used for TCR beta sequencing. Genomic DNA was extracted from the blood cell samples with the Qiagen DNeasy Blood Extraction Kit. The sequencing input was PBMCs. The sequence derives from a man between 25 and 39 years old in good health and CMV-seropositive. This receptor chain uses TRBV2 and TRBJ2-5, with TRBD1 matching 9 junction bases. The CDR3 reads as follows: CASSRTGAPEETQYF. In nucleotide form, the sequence is TGTGCCAGCAGTCGGACAGGGGCCCCGGAAGAGACCCAGTACTTC. The CDR3, completed at both ends by the reference TRBV2 and TRBJ2-5 genes, gives the full variable domain EPEVTQTPSHQVTQMGQEVILRCVPISNHLYFYWYRQILGQKVEFLVSFYNNEISEKSEIFDDQFSVERPDGSNFTLKIRSTKLEDSAMYFCASSRTGAPEETQYFGPGTRLLVL.